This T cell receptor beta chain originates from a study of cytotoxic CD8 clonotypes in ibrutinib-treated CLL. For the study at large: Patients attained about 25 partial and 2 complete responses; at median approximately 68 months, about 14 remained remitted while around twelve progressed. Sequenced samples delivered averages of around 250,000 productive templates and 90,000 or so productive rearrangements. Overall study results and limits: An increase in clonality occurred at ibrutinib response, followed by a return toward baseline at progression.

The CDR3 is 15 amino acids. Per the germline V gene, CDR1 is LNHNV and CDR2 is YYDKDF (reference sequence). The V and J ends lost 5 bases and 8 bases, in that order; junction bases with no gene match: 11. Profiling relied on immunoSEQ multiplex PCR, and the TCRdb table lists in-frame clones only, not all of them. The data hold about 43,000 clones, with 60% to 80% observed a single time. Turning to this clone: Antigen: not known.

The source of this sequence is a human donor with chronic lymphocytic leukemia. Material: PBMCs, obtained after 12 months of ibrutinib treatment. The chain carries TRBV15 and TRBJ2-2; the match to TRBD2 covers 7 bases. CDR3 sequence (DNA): TGTGCCACCAGCTTGGCGACGGGGGGTCGAGGGGAGCTGTTTTTT. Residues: CATSLATGGRGELFF.